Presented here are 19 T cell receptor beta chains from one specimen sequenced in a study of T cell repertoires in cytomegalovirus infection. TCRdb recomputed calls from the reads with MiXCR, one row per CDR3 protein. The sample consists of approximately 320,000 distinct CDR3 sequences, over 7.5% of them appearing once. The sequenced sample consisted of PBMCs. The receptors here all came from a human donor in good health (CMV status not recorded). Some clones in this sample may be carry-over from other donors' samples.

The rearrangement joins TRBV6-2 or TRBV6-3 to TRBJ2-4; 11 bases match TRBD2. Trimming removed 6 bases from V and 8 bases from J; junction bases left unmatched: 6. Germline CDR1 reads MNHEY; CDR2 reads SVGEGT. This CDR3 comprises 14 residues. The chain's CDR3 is CASRPSGRFDIQYF. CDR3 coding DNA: TGTGCCAGCAGGCCTAGCGGGAGGTTTGACATTCAGTACTTC.

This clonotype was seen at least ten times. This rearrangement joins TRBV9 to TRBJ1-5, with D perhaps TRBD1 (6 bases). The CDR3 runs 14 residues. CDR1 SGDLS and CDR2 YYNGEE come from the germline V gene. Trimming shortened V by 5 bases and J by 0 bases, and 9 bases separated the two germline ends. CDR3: CASSPGASNQPQHF. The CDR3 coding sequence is TGTGCCAGCAGTCCAGGGGCTAGCAATCAGCCCCAGCATTTT.

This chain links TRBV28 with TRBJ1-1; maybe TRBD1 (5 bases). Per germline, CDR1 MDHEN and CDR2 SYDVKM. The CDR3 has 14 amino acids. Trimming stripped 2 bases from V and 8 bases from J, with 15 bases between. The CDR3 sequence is CASSLKDWGREAFF. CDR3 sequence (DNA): TGTGCCAGCAGTTTAAAGGATTGGGGCAGAGAAGCTTTCTTT.

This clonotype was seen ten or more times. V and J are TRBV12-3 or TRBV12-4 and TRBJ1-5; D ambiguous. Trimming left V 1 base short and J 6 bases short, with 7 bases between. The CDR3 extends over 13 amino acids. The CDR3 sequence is CASSLGLGQPQHF. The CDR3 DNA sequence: TGTGCCAGCAGTTTAGGGTTAGGTCAGCCCCAGCATTTT.

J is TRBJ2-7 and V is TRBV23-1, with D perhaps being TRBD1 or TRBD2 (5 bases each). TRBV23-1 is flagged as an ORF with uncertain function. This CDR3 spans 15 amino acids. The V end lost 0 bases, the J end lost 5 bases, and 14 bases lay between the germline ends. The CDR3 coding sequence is TGCGCCAGCAGTCAATCTCTACAGGAGGAGGACGAGCAGTACTTC. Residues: CASSQSLQEEDEQYF.

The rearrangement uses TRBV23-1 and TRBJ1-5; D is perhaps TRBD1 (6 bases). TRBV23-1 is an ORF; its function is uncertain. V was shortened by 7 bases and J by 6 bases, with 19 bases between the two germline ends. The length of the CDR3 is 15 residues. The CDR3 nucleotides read TGCGCCAGCACCTCAGTACGGAGGGGGAGTCAGCCCCAGCATTTT. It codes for CASTSVRRGSQPQHF.

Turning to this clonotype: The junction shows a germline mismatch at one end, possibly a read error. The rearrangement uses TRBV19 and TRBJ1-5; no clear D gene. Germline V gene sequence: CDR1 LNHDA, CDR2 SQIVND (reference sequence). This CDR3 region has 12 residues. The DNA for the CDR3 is TGTGCAAGTAGTAGCGGTTTGCAGCCCCAGCATTTT. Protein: CASSSGLQPQHF.

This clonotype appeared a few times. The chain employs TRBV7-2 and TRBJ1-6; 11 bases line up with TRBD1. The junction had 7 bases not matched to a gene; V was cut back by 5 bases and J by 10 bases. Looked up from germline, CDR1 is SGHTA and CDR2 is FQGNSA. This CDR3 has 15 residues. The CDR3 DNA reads TGTGCCAGCAGCCCGGGACAGGGGGTATACTCACCCCTCCACTTT. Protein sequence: CASSPGQGVYSPLHF.

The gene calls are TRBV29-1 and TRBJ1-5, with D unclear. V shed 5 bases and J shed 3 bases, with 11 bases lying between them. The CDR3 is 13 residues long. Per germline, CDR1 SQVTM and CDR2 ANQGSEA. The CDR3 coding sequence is TGCAGCGTTTCAACCAGTCACAATCAGCCCCAGCATTTT. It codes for CSVSTSHNQPQHF.

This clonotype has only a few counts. CDR3 protein: CASSLSGTGNTGELFF. The CDR3 nucleotides read TGTGCCAGCAGCTTATCCGGGACAGGGAACACCGGGGAGCTGTTTTTT. The chain is built from TRBV7-2 and TRBJ2-2; TRBD1 matches at 8 bases. Germline V gene lookup returns CDR1 SGHTA and CDR2 FQGNSA. The CDR3 sequence is 16 residues long. With V trimmed by 2 bases and J by 1 base, 3 bases remained unmatched.

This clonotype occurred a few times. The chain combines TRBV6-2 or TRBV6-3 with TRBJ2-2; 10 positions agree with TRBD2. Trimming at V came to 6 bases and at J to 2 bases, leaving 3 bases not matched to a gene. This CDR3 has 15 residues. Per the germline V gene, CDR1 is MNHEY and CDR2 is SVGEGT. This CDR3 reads CASRTSGTNTGELFF. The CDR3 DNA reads TGTGCCAGCAGAACTAGCGGGACTAACACCGGGGAGCTGTTTTTT.

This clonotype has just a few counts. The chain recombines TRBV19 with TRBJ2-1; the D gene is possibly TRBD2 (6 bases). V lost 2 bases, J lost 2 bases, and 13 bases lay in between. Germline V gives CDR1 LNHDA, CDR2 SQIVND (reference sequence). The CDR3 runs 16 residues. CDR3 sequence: CASSIKSGLTYNEQFF. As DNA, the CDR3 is TGTGCCAGTAGTATAAAGAGCGGGCTAACCTACAATGAGCAGTTCTTC.

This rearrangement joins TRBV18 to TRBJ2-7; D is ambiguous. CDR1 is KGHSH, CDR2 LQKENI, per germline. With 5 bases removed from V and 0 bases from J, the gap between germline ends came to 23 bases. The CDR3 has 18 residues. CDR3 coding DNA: TGTGCCAGCTCAGCCCTTGTAGGTTTGGGCTACAGCTCCTACGAGCAGTACTTC. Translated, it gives CASSALVGLGYSSYEQYF.

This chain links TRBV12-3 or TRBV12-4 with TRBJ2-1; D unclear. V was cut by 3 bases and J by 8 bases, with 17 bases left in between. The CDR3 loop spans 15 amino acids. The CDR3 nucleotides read TGTGCCAGCAGTTTCGATGTACTTCGCGCCCATGAGCAGTTCTTC. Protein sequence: CASSFDVLRAHEQFF.

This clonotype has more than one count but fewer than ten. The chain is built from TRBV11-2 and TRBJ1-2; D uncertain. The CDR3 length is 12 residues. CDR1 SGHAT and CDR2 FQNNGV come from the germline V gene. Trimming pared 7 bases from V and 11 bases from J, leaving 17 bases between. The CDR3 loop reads CASNGQRVGYTF. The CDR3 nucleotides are TGTGCCAGCAACGGCCAGCGGGTGGGGTACACCTTC.

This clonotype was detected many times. CDR3 in amino acids: CASNTDSVRASNSNYGYTF. As DNA, the CDR3 is TGCGCCAGTAACACCGACAGTGTCCGGGCGTCCAATTCTAACTATGGCTACACCTTC. The chain combines TRBV4-1 with TRBJ1-2; possibly TRBD1 for D (5 bases). Deletions cut 9 bases from V and 0 bases from J, with 29 bases between. The germline V gene encodes CDR1 MGHRA and CDR2 YSYEKL. The CDR3 consists of 19 residues.

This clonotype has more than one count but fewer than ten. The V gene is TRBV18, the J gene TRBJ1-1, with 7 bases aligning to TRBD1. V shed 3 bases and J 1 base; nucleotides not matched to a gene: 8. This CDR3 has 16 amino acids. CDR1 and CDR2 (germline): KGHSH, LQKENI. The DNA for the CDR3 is TGTGCCAGCTCACCGGGGCAGGGGGAGAGGAACACTGAAGCTTTCTTT. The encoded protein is CASSPGQGERNTEAFF. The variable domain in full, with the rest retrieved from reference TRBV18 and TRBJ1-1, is NAGVMQNPRHLVRRRGQEARLRCSPMKGHSHVYWYRQLPEEGLKFMVYLQKENIIDESGMPKERFSAEFPKEGPSILRIQQVVRGDSAAYFCASSPGQGERNTEAFFGQGTRLTVV.

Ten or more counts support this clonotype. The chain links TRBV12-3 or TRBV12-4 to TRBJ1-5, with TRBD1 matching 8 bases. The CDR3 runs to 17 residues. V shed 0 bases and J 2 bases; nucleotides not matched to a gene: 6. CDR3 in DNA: TGTGCCAGCAGTTTAGCGACAGGGGCGGTTGGCAATCAGCCCCAGCATTTT. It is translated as CASSLATGAVGNQPQHF.

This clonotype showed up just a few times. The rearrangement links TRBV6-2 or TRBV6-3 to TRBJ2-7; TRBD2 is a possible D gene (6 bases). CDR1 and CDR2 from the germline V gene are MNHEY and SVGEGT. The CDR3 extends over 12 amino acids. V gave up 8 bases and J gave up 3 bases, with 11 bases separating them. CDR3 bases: TGTGCCAGCTCACCGGGGGTCTACGAGCAGTACTTC. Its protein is CASSPGVYEQYF.